This T cell receptor (beta chain) was sequenced during a study of shared clonotypes between healthy human individuals. Germline loops: CDR1 SEHNR, CDR2 FQNEAQ (reference sequence). V lost 3 bases, J lost 5 bases, and 23 bases lay in between. This CDR3 is built from 18 residues. TCRdb's copy holds only in-frame clones and misses some; the assay was immunoSEQ multiplex PCR. The profile covers about 680,000 clones, with around 78% appearing a single time and around 1.7% taken by the ten largest. The chain has TRBV7-9 and TRBJ2-1; D is perhaps TRBD2 (6 bases). Input material: memory CD4+ T cells sorted from blood. Described subset: CD45RA-negative fraction. The receptor was isolated from a woman younger than 45 in good health. CDR3: CASSLQSYDIGGDNEQFF. In DNA form, the CDR3 reads TGTGCCAGCAGCTTGCAGAGCTATGACATAGGCGGGGACAATGAGCAGTTCTTC.